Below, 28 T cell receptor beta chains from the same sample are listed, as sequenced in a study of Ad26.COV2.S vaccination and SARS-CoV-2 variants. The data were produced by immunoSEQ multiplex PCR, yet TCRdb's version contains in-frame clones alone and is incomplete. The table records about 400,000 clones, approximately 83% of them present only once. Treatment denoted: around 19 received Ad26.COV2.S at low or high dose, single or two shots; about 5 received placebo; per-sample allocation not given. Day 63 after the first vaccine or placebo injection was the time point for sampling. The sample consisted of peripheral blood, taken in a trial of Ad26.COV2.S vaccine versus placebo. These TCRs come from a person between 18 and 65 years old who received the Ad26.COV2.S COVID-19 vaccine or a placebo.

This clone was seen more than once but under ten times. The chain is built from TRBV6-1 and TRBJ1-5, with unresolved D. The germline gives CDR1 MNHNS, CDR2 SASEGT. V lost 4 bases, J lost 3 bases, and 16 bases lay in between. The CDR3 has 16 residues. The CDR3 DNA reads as TGTGCCAGCAGTGTCGGGTGGCCTAACTCCAATCAGCCCCAGCATTTT. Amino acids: CASSVGWPNSNQPQHF.

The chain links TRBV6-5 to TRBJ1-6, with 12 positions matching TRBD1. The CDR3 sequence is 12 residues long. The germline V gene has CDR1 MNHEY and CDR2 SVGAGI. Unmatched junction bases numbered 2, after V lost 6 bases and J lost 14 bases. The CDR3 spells CASRGQGASLHF. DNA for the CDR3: TGTGCCAGCAGGGGACAGGGGGCCTCCCTCCACTTT.

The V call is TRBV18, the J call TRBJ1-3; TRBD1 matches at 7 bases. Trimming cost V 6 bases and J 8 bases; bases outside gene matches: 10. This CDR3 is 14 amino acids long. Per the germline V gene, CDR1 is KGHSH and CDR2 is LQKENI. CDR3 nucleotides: TGTGCCAGCTCGCCCGGACAGGTTTTCGACACCATATATTTT. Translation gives CASSPGQVFDTIYF.

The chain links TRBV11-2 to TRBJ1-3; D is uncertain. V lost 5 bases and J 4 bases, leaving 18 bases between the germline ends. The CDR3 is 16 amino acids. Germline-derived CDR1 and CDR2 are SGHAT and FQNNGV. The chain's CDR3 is CASSPLRTEAGNTIYF. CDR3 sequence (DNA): TGTGCCAGCAGCCCCCTAAGGACGGAGGCGGGAAACACCATATATTTT.

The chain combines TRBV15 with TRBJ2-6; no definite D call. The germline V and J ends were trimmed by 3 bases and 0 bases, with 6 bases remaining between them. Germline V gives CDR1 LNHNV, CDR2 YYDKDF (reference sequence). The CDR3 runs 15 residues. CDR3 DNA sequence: TGTGCCACCAGCAGTCATCGCTCTGGGGCCAACGTCCTGACTTTC. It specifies CATSSHRSGANVLTF. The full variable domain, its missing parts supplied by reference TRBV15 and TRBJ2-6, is DAMVIQNPRYQVTQFGKPVTLSCSQTLNHNVMYWYQQKSSQAPKLLFHYYDKDFNNEADTPDNFQSRRPNTSFCFLDIRSPGLGDTAMYLCATSSHRSGANVLTFGAGSRLTVL.

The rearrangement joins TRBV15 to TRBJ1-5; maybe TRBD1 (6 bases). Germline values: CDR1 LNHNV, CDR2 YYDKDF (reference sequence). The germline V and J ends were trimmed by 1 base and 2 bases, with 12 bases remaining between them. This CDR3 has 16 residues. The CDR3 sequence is CATSRGGRQGNQPQHF. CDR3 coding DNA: TGTGCCACCAGCAGAGGTGGCAGACAGGGCAATCAGCCCCAGCATTTT. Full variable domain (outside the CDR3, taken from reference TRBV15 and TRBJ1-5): DAMVIQNPRYQVTQFGKPVTLSCSQTLNHNVMYWYQQKSSQAPKLLFHYYDKDFNNEADTPDNFQSRRPNTSFCFLDIRSPGLGDTAMYLCATSRGGRQGNQPQHFGDGTRLSIL.

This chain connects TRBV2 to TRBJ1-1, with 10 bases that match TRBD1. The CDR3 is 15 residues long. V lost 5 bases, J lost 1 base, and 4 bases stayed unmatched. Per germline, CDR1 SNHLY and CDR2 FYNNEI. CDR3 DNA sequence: TGTGCCAGCAGTTGGGACAGGGGACCGAACACTGAAGCTTTCTTT. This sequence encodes CASSWDRGPNTEAFF.

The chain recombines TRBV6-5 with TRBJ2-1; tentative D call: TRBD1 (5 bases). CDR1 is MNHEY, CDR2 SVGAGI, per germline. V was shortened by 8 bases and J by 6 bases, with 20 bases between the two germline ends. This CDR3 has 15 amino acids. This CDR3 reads CASSTVILQGNEQFF. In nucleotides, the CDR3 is TGTGCCAGCTCGACAGTCATCCTTCAGGGCAATGAGCAGTTCTTC.

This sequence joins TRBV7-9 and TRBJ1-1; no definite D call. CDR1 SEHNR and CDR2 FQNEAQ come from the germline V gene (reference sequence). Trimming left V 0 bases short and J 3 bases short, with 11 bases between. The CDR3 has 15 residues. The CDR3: CASSLAGNGYTEAFF. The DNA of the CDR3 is TGTGCCAGCAGCTTAGCGGGAAACGGGTACACTGAAGCTTTCTTT.

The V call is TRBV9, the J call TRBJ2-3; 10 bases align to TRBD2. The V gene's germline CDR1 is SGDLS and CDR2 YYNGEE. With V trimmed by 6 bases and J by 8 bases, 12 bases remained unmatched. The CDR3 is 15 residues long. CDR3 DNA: TGTGCCAGCACCCGACTTGGGACTAGCGCGGGTACGCAGTATTTT. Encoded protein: CASTRLGTSAGTQYF.

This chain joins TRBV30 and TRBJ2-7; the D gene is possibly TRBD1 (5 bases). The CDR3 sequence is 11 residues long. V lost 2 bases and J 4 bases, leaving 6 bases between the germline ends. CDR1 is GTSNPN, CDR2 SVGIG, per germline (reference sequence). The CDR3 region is CAWSPGYEQYF. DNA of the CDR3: TGTGCCTGGAGTCCAGGGTACGAGCAGTACTTC.

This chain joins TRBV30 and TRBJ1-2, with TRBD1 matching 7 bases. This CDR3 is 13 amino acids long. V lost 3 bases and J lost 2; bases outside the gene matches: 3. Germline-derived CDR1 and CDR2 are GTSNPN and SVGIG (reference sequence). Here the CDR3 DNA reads TGTGCCTGGAGGGAACAGGGGAACTATGGCTACACCTTC. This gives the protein CAWREQGNYGYTF.

The CDR3 protein is CASSQPKGGQGSNQPQHF. The CDR3 DNA reads TGTGCCAGCAGCCAACCGAAAGGGGGACAGGGAAGCAATCAGCCCCAGCATTTT. J is TRBJ1-5 and V is TRBV14; TRBD1 matches at 9 bases. The length of the CDR3 is 18 residues. The junction had 9 bases not matched to a gene; V was cut back by 2 bases and J by 1 base. The V gene's germline CDR1 is SGHDN and CDR2 FVKESK.

The DNA of the CDR3 is TGTGCCAGTACCTACAGGGGGCGCATGTCCGGGAACAATGAGCAGTTCTTC. It yields the protein CASTYRGRMSGNNEQFF. The gene calls are TRBV19 and TRBJ2-1, with 9 bases aligning to TRBD1. CDR3 size: 17 residues. Unmatched junction bases numbered 15, after V lost 7 bases and J lost 5 bases. Germline lookup yields CDR1 LNHDA and CDR2 SQIVND (reference sequence).

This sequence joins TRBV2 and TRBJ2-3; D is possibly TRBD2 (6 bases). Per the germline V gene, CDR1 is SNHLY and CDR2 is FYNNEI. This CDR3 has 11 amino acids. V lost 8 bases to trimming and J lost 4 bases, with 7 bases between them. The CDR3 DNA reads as TGTGCCAGCGGGGAGGCAGATACGCAGTATTTT. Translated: CASGEADTQYF.

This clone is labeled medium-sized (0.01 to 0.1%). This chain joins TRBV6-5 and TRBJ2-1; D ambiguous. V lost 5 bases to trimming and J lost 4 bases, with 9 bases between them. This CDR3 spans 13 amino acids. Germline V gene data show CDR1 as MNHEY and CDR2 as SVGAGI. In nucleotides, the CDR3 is TGTGCCAGCAGTACGGGCGAGTACAATGAGCAGTTCTTC. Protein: CASSTGEYNEQFF.

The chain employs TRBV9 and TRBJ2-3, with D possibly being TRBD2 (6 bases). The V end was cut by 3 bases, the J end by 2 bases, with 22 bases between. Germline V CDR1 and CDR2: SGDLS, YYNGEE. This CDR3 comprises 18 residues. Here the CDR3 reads CASSAAEGLRPYTDTQYF. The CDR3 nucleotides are TGTGCCAGCAGCGCCGCTGAGGGACTTCGACCCTACACAGATACGCAGTATTTT. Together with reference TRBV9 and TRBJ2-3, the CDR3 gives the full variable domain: DSGVTQTPKHLITATGQRVTLRCSPRSGDLSVYWYQQSLDQGLQFLIQYYNGEERAKGNILERFSAQQFPDLHSELNLSSLELGDSALYFCASSAAEGLRPYTDTQYFGPGTRLTVL.

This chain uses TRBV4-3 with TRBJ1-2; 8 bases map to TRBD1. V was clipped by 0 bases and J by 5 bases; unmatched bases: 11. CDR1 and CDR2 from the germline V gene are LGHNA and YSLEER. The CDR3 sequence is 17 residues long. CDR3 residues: CASSQDGLQGDGYGYTF. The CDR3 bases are TGCGCCAGCAGCCAAGATGGGTTACAGGGGGATGGATATGGCTACACCTTC.

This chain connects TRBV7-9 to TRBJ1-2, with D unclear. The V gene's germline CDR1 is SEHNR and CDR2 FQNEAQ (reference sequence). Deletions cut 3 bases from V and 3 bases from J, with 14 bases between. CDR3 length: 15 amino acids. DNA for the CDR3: TGTGCCAGCAGCTTGAAGCCCAACGGAGACTATGGCTACACCTTC. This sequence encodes CASSLKPNGDYGYTF.

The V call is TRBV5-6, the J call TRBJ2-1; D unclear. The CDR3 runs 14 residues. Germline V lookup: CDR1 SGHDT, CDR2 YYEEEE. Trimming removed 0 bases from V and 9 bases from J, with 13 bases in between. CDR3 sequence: CASSLAATVGEQFF. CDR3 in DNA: TGTGCCAGCAGCTTGGCGGCAACCGTTGGTGAGCAGTTCTTC.

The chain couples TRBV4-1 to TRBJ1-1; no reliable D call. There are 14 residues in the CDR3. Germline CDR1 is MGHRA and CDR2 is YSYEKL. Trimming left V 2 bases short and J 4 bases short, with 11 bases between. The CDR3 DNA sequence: TGCGCCAGCAGCCAAACCGACGGTCGCACTGAAGCTTTCTTT. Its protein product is CASSQTDGRTEAFF.

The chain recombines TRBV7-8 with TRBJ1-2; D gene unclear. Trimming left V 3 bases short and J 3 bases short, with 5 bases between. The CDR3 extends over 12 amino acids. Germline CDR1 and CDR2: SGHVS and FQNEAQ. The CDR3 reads CASSFNDYGYTF. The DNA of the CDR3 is TGTGCCAGCAGCTTCAACGACTATGGCTACACCTTC.

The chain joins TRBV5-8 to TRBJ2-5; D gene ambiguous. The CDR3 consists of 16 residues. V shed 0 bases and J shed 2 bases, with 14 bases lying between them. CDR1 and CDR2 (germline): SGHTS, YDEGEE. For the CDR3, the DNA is TGTGCCAGCAGCTTGGGGCAGGCGACTTTTCAAGAGACCCAGTACTTC. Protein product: CASSLGQATFQETQYF.

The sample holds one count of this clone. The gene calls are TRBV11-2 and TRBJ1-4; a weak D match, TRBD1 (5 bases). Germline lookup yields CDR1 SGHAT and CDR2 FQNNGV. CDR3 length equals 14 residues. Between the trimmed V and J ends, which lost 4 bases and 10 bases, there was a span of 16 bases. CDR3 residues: CASSSGQLGAKLFF. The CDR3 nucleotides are TGTGCCAGCAGCTCCGGACAATTAGGGGCAAAACTGTTTTTT.

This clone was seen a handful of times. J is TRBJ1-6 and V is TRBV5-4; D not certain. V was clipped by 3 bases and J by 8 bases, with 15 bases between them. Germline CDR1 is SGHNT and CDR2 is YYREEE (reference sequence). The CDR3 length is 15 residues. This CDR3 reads CASSSRAQRDSPLHF. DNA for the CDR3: TGTGCCAGCAGCTCCCGGGCCCAAAGGGATTCACCCCTCCACTTT.

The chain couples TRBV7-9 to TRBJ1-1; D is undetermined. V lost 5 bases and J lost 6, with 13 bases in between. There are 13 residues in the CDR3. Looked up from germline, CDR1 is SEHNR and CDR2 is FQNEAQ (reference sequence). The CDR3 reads CASSPPAVAEAFF. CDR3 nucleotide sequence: TGTGCCAGCAGCCCCCCAGCGGTCGCTGAAGCTTTCTTT.

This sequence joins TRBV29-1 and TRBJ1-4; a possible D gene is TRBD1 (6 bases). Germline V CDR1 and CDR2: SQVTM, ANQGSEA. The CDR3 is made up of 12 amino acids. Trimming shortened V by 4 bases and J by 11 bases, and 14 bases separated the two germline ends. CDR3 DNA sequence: TGCAGCGTTGGGACAGACCTAGGGAAACTGTTTTTT. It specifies CSVGTDLGKLFF.

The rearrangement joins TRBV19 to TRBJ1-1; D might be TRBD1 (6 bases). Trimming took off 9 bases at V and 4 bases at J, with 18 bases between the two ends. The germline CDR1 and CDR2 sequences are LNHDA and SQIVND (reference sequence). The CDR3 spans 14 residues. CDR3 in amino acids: CARLTGSPSTEAFF. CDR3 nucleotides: TGTGCCAGGCTTACAGGGAGCCCAAGCACTGAAGCTTTCTTT.